This TCR beta chain was recorded in a study of blood T cell repertoires in COVID-19. Background on the study: Two negative PCRs, clearance, or symptom resolution had been documented for recovered Cohort 3 donors. COVID-19 samples, acute and convalescent, were from the United States, Italy and Spain.

Profiling relied on immunoSEQ multiplex PCR, and the TCRdb table lists in-frame clones only, not all of them. The data contain about 280,000 clones, more than 75% of them singletons. The sample consisted of PBMCs or T cells enriched from blood (not recorded which). The TCR originated in a woman aged 55-69 years in a cohort exposed to, infected with or recovered from COVID-19 (not recorded which).

This CDR3 is CASSTGGAGNTIYF. CDR3 nucleotides: TGTGCCAGCAGCACAGGGGGCGCTGGAAACACCATATATTTT. V is TRBV5-6 and J is TRBJ1-3; TRBD1 aligns across 9 bases. The CDR3 length is 14 residues. V shed 4 bases, J shed 2 bases, and the junction held 1 base outside the gene matches. Germline V gene sequence: CDR1 SGHDT, CDR2 YYEEEE. Filled out from reference TRBV5-6 and TRBJ1-3, the complete variable domain reads DAGVTQSPTHLIKTRGQQVTLRCSPKSGHDTVSWYQQALGQGPQFIFQYYEEEERQRGNFPDRFSGHQFPNYSSELNVNALLLGDSALYLCASSTGGAGNTIYFGEGSWLTVV.